This T cell receptor beta chain originates from a study of shared clonotypes between healthy human individuals. Study overall: A few men and a couple of women, aged 18 to 49, were donors.

Method: immunoSEQ multiplex PCR; TCRdb's copy keeps in-frame clones and lacks some. The sample shows around 690,000 clones, around 91% of them seen only once. Germline V gene data show CDR1 as SNHLY and CDR2 as FYNNEI. The CDR3 loop spans 14 amino acids. V lost 3 bases, J lost 4 bases, and 10 bases lay in between. Sequencing was done on a sample of memory CD8+ T cells from PBMCs. The subset is: CD45RO+ cells pooled with CCR7-negative TemRA cells. The V call is TRBV2, the J call TRBJ1-3; D call uncertain. The clonotype comes from a man between 18 and 35 years old in good health. Some clones in this sample may be carry-over from other donors' samples. The CDR3 spells CASSDRGSGNTIYF. CDR3 in DNA: TGTGCCAGCAGTGACCGGGGTTCGGGAAACACCATATATTTT.